This T cell receptor (beta chain) derives from a study of identical twins. MiXCR, run by TCRdb on the 5' RACE reads, gives a single entry per CDR3 protein. The table has roughly 720,000 distinct CDR3 sequences, 15% to 20% seen once. The sample holds a few counts of this clonotype. Its ends do not fully match the called genes, so a read error is possible. The CDR3 spans 12 residues. CDR1 and CDR2 from the germline V gene are LGHDT and YNNKEL (reference sequence). These data are also associated with another study on T cells expressing NK-cell markers. That study adds: The authors sequenced eight donors, of whom seven were HCMV-seropositive and one was seronegative. A few of the donors also had these clonotypes leading their CD3+CD56-NKG2C+ fraction. The HCMV specificity of the expanded NKG2C+ T cell clones stayed unresolved.

The chain has TRBV3-1 and TRBJ1-1; D possibly corresponds to TRBD1 (5 bases). Source material: PBMCs. This receptor was identified in a woman between 18 and 30 years old in good health. DNA of the CDR3: TGTGCCAGCAGCCAGGGGGGGACTGAGGTAATCTTT. Its protein product is CASSQGGTEVIF.